Following are 8 T cell receptor beta chains from one sample sequenced in a study of T cell responses to AZD1222 COVID-19 vaccine. This table comes from immunoSEQ multiplex PCR, and its TCRdb copy is limited to in-frame clones, with some not included. Of more than 95,000 clones in the sample, about 86% were seen once. The sample was peripheral blood, taken 28 days after the second AZD1222 dose. The receptors originated from an adult who received the AZD1222 COVID-19 vaccine.

The chain joins TRBV14 to TRBJ2-7; D might be TRBD1 (5 bases). The CDR3 loop spans 12 amino acids. Germline V gene lookup returns CDR1 SGHDN and CDR2 FVKESK. The germline V and J ends were trimmed by 2 bases and 5 bases, with 7 bases remaining between them. Here the CDR3 DNA reads TGTGCCAGCAGCCAACAGGGTGACGAGCAGTACTTC. Translating it yields CASSQQGDEQYF.

This rearrangement joins TRBV28 to TRBJ2-5, with D possibly matching TRBD1 (5 bases). CDR1 MDHEN and CDR2 SYDVKM come from the germline V gene. This CDR3 has 15 residues. V was shortened by 6 bases and J by 5 bases, with 19 bases between the two germline ends. CDR3 sequence: CASRRPGRKGETQYF. CDR3 bases: TGTGCCAGCAGGCGTCCTGGACGTAAGGGGGAGACCCAGTACTTC. Using reference TRBV28 and TRBJ2-5 for the parts outside the CDR3, the full variable domain is DVKVTQSSRYLVKRTGEKVFLECVQDMDHENMFWYRQDPGLGLRLIYFSYDVKMKEKGDIPEGYSVSREKKERFSLILESASTNQTSMYLCASRRPGRKGETQYFGPGTRLLVL.

This clone has only a few counts. This chain joins TRBV6-5 and TRBJ1-1; maybe TRBD1 (6 bases). The CDR3 contains 15 residues. The ends were cut back, 2 bases at V and 5 bases at J, with 15 bases in the middle. The germline CDR1 and CDR2 sequences are MNHEY and SVGAGI. CDR3 sequence (DNA): TGTGCCAGCAGTTACCCTGGGACATTTACGACTGAAGCTTTCTTT. This codes for CASSYPGTFTTEAFF.

This chain links TRBV5-1 with TRBJ2-7, with D unresolved. Per the germline V gene, CDR1 is SGHRS and CDR2 is YFSETQ. Trimming cost V 1 base and J 1 base, with 9 bases left between them. The CDR3 covers 14 residues. This chain's CDR3 is CASSLSQPSYEQYF. In DNA form, the CDR3 reads TGCGCCAGCAGCTTGTCACAGCCGTCCTACGAGCAGTACTTC.

This sequence joins TRBV3-1 (or the pseudogene TRBV3-2) and TRBJ1-2, with 9 positions matching TRBD1. Unmatched junction bases numbered 10, after V lost 3 bases and J lost 8 bases. CDR1 LGHDT and CDR2 YNNKEL come from the germline V gene (reference sequence). The CDR3 consists of 15 residues. CDR3 sequence (DNA): TGTGCCAGCAGCCAGGGCGGACAGGGGACGTTGGGCTACACCTTC. It yields the protein CASSQGGQGTLGYTF.

This sequence joins TRBV21-1 and TRBJ2-1; the table's D call TRBD1 went unverified against the DNA. TRBV21-1 is described as a pseudogene. The CDR3 has 17 amino acids. The CDR3 loop is CASSKAGTVNAYNEQFF. In DNA, the CDR3 is TGTGCCAGCAGCAAAGCCGGGACAGTTAACGCCTACAATGAGCAGTTCTTC.

The chain combines TRBV6-1 with TRBJ2-1; 9 positions match TRBD1. The V segment lost 6 bases and the J segment 3 bases; nucleotides outside the gene matches: 12. The CDR3 sequence is 17 residues long. Germline V gene lookup returns CDR1 MNHNS and CDR2 SASEGT. CDR3 sequence (DNA): TGTGCCAGCAGCGAACAACCGGGACAGGGTTTCTACAATGAGCAGTTCTTC. Translated, it gives CASSEQPGQGFYNEQFF.

This clone was recorded only once. The rearrangement joins TRBV5-6 to TRBJ2-7; D is perhaps TRBD1 or TRBD2 (5 bases each). V was cut by 0 bases and J by 6 bases, with 16 bases left in between. This CDR3 spans 15 amino acids. Germline V gene sequence: CDR1 SGHDT, CDR2 YYEEEE. In DNA, the CDR3 is TGTGCCAGCAGCTTGGAACCGGGATCCGGGGCCGAGCAGTACTTC. This encodes CASSLEPGSGAEQYF.